The 9 T cell receptor beta chains below all came from one sample that was sequenced in a study of CD8 T cells in Susac syndrome. It was with random hexamers that roughly 0.45 to 1 ug RNA was reverse transcribed. TCRdb re-called the immunoSEQ multiplex PCR reads through MiXCR, storing one row per CDR3 protein. This table has some 160,000 distinct CDR3 sequences, 94% appearing once. The sequenced material came from CD4+ T cells from PBMCs. The receptors were gathered from a human donor with Susac syndrome.

J is TRBJ2-3 and V is TRBV20-1, with D possibly being TRBD1 (6 bases). CDR3 size: 13 residues. Trimming took off 3 bases at V and 3 bases at J, with 10 bases between the two ends. The germline V gene has CDR1 DFQATT and CDR2 SNEGSKA (reference sequence). The CDR3 protein is CSASRTGTDTQYF. CDR3 nucleotide sequence: TGCAGTGCTAGTCGAACAGGGACAGATACGCAGTATTTT.

The chain carries TRBV6-5 and TRBJ2-3; no clear D. V lost 2 bases and J 0 bases, leaving 3 bases between the germline ends. In germline, CDR1 is MNHEY, CDR2 SVGAGI. The CDR3 consists of 13 residues. The CDR3 DNA follows: TGTGCCAGCAGTTACGTTAGCACAGATACGCAGTATTTT. Amino acid sequence: CASSYVSTDTQYF.

The chain uses TRBV27 and TRBJ1-1; possible D gene TRBD1, 6 bases. Trimming cost V 3 bases and J 4 bases, with 15 bases left between them. Germline V gene lookup returns CDR1 MNHEY and CDR2 SMNVEV (reference sequence). This CDR3 is 15 amino acids long. The CDR3 loop is CASSFTRGSGTEAFF. The DNA of the CDR3 is TGTGCCAGCAGTTTCACCAGGGGAAGTGGCACTGAAGCTTTCTTT.

V is TRBV2 and J is TRBJ1-2, with 10 bases fitting TRBD1. After removal of 7 bases from V and 5 bases from J, the junction contained 4 bases not matched to a gene. In germline, CDR1 is SNHLY, CDR2 FYNNEI. This CDR3 contains 13 residues. CDR3 sequence (DNA): TGTGCCAGCACCAAGGGACAGGGGTATGGCTACACCTTC. As protein: CASTKGQGYGYTF.

V is TRBV20-1 and J is TRBJ2-1; D call uncertain. The CDR3 is 11 residues long. V was shortened by 0 bases and J by 8 bases, with 5 bases between the two germline ends. Germline CDR1 reads DFQATT; CDR2 reads SNEGSKA (reference sequence). In DNA form, the CDR3 reads TGCAGTGCTAGAGATAGCTATGAGCAGTTCTTC. Amino acids: CSARDSYEQFF.

This chain joins TRBV7-3 and TRBJ2-7; D possibly corresponds to TRBD2 (5 bases). V was shortened by 3 bases and J by 3 bases, with 9 bases between the two germline ends. The CDR3 totals 13 residues. The V gene's germline CDR1 is SGHTA and CDR2 FQGTGA. The CDR3: CASSFAGGYEQYF. The CDR3 DNA follows: TGTGCCAGCAGCTTCGCGGGCGGCTACGAGCAGTACTTC.

This rearrangement joins TRBV7-7 to TRBJ2-5; 8 bases agree with TRBD1. Germline V gene sequence: CDR1 SSHAT, CDR2 FNYEAQ (reference sequence). V shed 5 bases, J shed 5 bases, and the junction held 7 bases outside the gene matches. This CDR3 contains 14 residues. CDR3 amino acids: CASSNQGAWETQYF. The CDR3 bases are TGTGCCAGCAGCAACCAGGGGGCTTGGGAGACCCAGTACTTC.

This clonotype has more than one count but fewer than ten. J is TRBJ2-5 and V is TRBV5-1, with D hard to call. The CDR3 loop spans 12 amino acids. Trimming took off 2 bases at V and 3 bases at J, with 5 bases between the two ends. In germline, CDR1 is SGHRS, CDR2 YFSETQ. The CDR3 nucleotides are TGCGCCAGCAGCTTCGGCGAAGAGACCCAGTACTTC. Its protein is CASSFGEETQYF.

The chain uses TRBV5-4 and TRBJ1-1, with D possibly matching TRBD1 (5 bases). The germline gives CDR1 SGHNT, CDR2 YYREEE (reference sequence). The CDR3 is made up of 16 amino acids. V lost 2 bases, J lost 4 bases, and 18 bases lay in between. Here the CDR3 DNA reads TGTGCCAGCAGCTTTAGTTGGTCGGCAGGGCCCACTGAAGCTTTCTTT. It translates to CASSFSWSAGPTEAFF. The full variable domain, with the rest looked up from reference TRBV5-4 and TRBJ1-1, is ETGVTQSPTHLIKTRGQQVTLRCSSQSGHNTVSWYQQALGQGPQFIFQYYREEENGRGNFPPRFSGLQFPNYSSELNVNALELDDSALYLCASSFSWSAGPTEAFFGQGTRLTVV.